A single sample is the source of the 13 T cell receptor beta chains below, sequenced in a study of control samples from healthy donors and cancer patients. Method: immunoSEQ multiplex PCR; TCRdb's copy keeps in-frame clones and lacks some. The sample includes roughly 130,000 clones, approximately 86% of them seen just once. The sequenced sample consisted of blood. These receptors all come from a woman in her thirties in good health.

The CDR3 region has the DNA TGTGCCAGCAGCGGACGACAGGGGGCTGGGGAGCAGTACTTC. Translating gives CASSGRQGAGEQYF. The chain uses TRBV5-4 and TRBJ2-7; 10 bases align to TRBD1. Germline V gene lookup returns CDR1 SGHNT and CDR2 YYREEE (reference sequence). The CDR3 spans 14 residues. With 4 bases clipped from V and 7 bases from J, the junction kept 8 bases outside the gene matches.

The chain recombines TRBV3-1 (or the pseudogene TRBV3-2) with TRBJ2-3, with 10 bases aligning to TRBD1. J lost 3 bases, V lost 4 bases, and 4 bases had no gene match. Per germline, CDR1 LGHDT and CDR2 YNNKEL (reference sequence). CDR3 length equals 15 residues. CDR3 DNA: TGTGCCAGCAGCCGGAGGACAGGGGGAACAGATACGCAGTATTTT. Translating it yields CASSRRTGGTDTQYF.

This chain links TRBV19 with TRBJ2-1; 7 positions match TRBD1. V was pared by 6 bases and J by 6 bases, with 11 bases of the junction left unmatched. This CDR3 is built from 15 residues. Per germline, CDR1 LNHDA and CDR2 SQIVND (reference sequence). The DNA of the CDR3 is TGTGCCAGTAGCCAAGGGGGCGGGCCCTTCAATGAGCAGTTCTTC. Protein product: CASSQGGGPFNEQFF.

This chain links TRBV7-9 with TRBJ2-7; maybe TRBD2 (6 bases). Between the trimmed V and J ends, which lost 8 bases and 3 bases, there was a span of 17 bases. The CDR3 consists of 14 residues. CDR1 is SEHNR, CDR2 FQNEAQ, per germline (reference sequence). The CDR3 protein is CASAGGAGVYEQYF. Written as DNA, the CDR3 is TGTGCCAGCGCAGGAGGGGCCGGGGTCTACGAGCAGTACTTC.

This chain links TRBV29-1 with TRBJ2-3; 11 nucleotides line up with TRBD2. After removal of 6 bases from V and 2 bases from J, the junction contained 4 bases not matched to a gene. The CDR3 consists of 14 residues. Germline values: CDR1 SQVTM, CDR2 ANQGSEA. CDR3 loop: CSVRLAGITDTQYF. Here the CDR3 DNA reads TGCAGCGTCCGACTAGCGGGGATCACAGATACGCAGTATTTT.

The chain employs TRBV6-5 and TRBJ1-2; D might be TRBD1 (5 bases). The V gene lost 6 bases and the J gene lost 5 bases, with 13 bases spanning the gap. This CDR3 spans 13 amino acids. The germline gives CDR1 MNHEY, CDR2 SVGAGI. The chain's CDR3 is CASSVRGEYGYTF. In DNA form, the CDR3 reads TGTGCCAGCAGCGTGAGGGGAGAATATGGCTACACCTTC.

The gene calls are TRBV29-1 and TRBJ2-1; 15 nucleotides align to TRBD2. The CDR3 totals 14 residues. Unmatched junction bases numbered 5, after V lost 7 bases and J lost 7 bases. From germline, CDR1 is SQVTM and CDR2 ANQGSEA. This chain's CDR3 is CSASGLAGGNEQFF. The CDR3 DNA reads as TGCAGCGCCTCAGGACTAGCGGGGGGGAATGAGCAGTTCTTC.

This clone was observed a single time. The chain is built from TRBV2 and TRBJ1-6, with TRBD1 as a possible D gene (6 bases). This CDR3 is 13 amino acids long. In germline, CDR1 is SNHLY, CDR2 FYNNEI. Trimming removed 6 bases from V and 13 bases from J, with 16 bases in between. CDR3 bases: TGTGCCAGCAGCGCAGGCCACAGGGTTCCCCTCCACTTT. Translation gives CASSAGHRVPLHF.

V is TRBV5-1 and J is TRBJ2-1, with TRBD2 identical over 8 bases. Germline V gives CDR1 SGHRS, CDR2 YFSETQ. The CDR3 is made up of 15 amino acids. With V trimmed by 1 base and J by 7 bases, 7 bases remained unmatched. CDR3 protein: CASSLSSGRGNEQFF. The CDR3 nucleotides read TGCGCCAGCAGCTTGTCCAGCGGGAGAGGGAATGAGCAGTTCTTC.

This sequence joins TRBV3-1 (or the pseudogene TRBV3-2) and TRBJ1-1; D not certain. The CDR3 totals 13 residues. Trimming left V 1 base short and J 3 bases short, with 6 bases between. Germline CDR1 is LGHDT and CDR2 is YNNKEL (reference sequence). In nucleotides, the CDR3 is TGTGCCAGCAGCCAAGGAACCGACACTGAAGCTTTCTTT. Translating gives CASSQGTDTEAFF.

On this clone: Distinct nucleotide sequences in the sample also encode this CDR3. The chain has TRBV28 and TRBJ1-2; a possible D gene is TRBD1 (6 bases). V was cut by 6 bases and J by 6 bases, with 20 bases left in between. The CDR3 is 15 residues long. In germline, CDR1 is MDHEN, CDR2 SYDVKM. The CDR3 bases are TGTGCCAGCAGCTTTAACCCACCAGGGGAGAATGGCTACACCTTC. Translated: CASSFNPPGENGYTF.

As regards this clone: The sample has other DNA sequences that encode this CDR3 too. The chain has TRBV19 and TRBJ1-1; D not resolved. The V end was cut by 0 bases, the J end by 0 bases, with 8 bases between. The length of the CDR3 is 15 residues. Germline values: CDR1 LNHDA, CDR2 SQIVND (reference sequence). For the CDR3, the DNA is TGTGCCAGTAGTATAGATGCGGGGATGAACACTGAAGCTTTCTTT. Encoded protein: CASSIDAGMNTEAFF. The entire variable domain, with the rest obtained from reference TRBV19 and TRBJ1-1, is as follows: DGGITQSPKYLFRKEGQNVTLSCEQNLNHDAMYWYRQDPGQGLRLIYYSQIVNDFQKGDIAEGYSVSREKKESFPLTVTSAQKNPTAFYLCASSIDAGMNTEAFFGQGTRLTVV.

The chain carries TRBV23-1 and TRBJ2-1; 7 bases fit TRBD1. TRBV23-1 is an ORF, and what it does is uncertain. The CDR3 loop spans 15 amino acids. V was pared by 0 bases and J by 7 bases, with 6 bases of the junction left unmatched. The CDR3 loop reads CASSQSRQGRNEQFF. The CDR3 bases are TGCGCCAGCAGTCAATCGAGACAGGGTAGGAATGAGCAGTTCTTC.